These 17 T cell receptor beta chains share one sample of origin, sequenced in a study of blood T cells in healthy people across ages. The use of a sample-barcoded 5' primer and a J-beta primer mix characterized a second PCR of 7 to 11 cycles. Each CDR3 protein gets one entry after TCRdb re-called the 5' RACE reads with MiXCR. The repertoire consists of about 650,000 distinct CDR3 sequences, with about 34% occurring once and the leading ten covering just over 15%. Sequences were obtained from blood. The receptor source for this set is a woman aged 80 or older in good health.

V gene TRBV5-1 combines with J gene TRBJ2-7, with D perhaps being TRBD1 or TRBD2 (6 bases each). The CDR3 length is 14 residues. V lost 5 bases and J lost 5, with 17 bases in between. CDR1 and CDR2 from the germline V gene are SGHRS and YFSETQ. In DNA form, the CDR3 reads TGCGCCAGCAGAGGGAGTAACAGGGAGGACGAGCAGTACTTC. Translating it yields CASRGSNREDEQYF.

Only a few counts were recorded for this clonotype. CDR3 amino acids: CASSLAPGQGDYGYTF. Here the CDR3 DNA reads TGTGCCAGCAGCTTGGCACCGGGACAGGGTGACTATGGCTACACCTTC. The chain is built from TRBV7-6 and TRBJ1-2; TRBD1 matches at 9 bases. The CDR3 is made up of 16 amino acids. CDR1 is SGHVS and CDR2 is FNYEAQ in the germline V gene. V lost 3 bases, J lost 3 bases, and 8 bases stayed unmatched.

This clonotype appeared many times. The rearrangement links TRBV5-1 to TRBJ2-5, with no clear D. V was clipped by 3 bases and J by 5 bases, with 14 bases between them. CDR1 is SGHRS and CDR2 is YFSETQ in the germline V gene. The CDR3 runs to 14 residues. The CDR3 sequence is CASSSRTMGETQYF. The DNA for the CDR3 is TGCGCCAGCAGCTCAAGAACTATGGGGGAGACCCAGTACTTC.

This clonotype was recorded a few times. The V call is TRBV6-6, the J call TRBJ1-4; a possible D gene is TRBD1 (5 bases). Trimming removed 0 bases from V and 3 bases from J, with 14 bases in between. The CDR3 is 17 amino acids. Germline-derived CDR1 and CDR2 are MNHNY and SVGAGI (reference sequence). The chain's CDR3 is CASSYSSRRTPNEKLFF. The CDR3 DNA follows: TGTGCCAGCAGTTACTCGAGTCGGCGGACACCTAATGAAAAACTGTTTTTT.

This clonotype has a count of ten or more. This chain connects TRBV20-1 to TRBJ2-7; D may be TRBD2 (5 bases). The length of the CDR3 is 11 residues. Germline V CDR1 and CDR2: DFQATT, SNEGSKA (reference sequence). Trimming removed 7 bases from V and 3 bases from J, with 10 bases in between. The CDR3 loop is CSVSGIYEQYF. In DNA form, the CDR3 reads TGCAGTGTCTCCGGGATCTACGAGCAGTACTTC.

This chain links TRBV7-8 with TRBJ2-3; no reliable D call. Germline V lookup: CDR1 SGHVS, CDR2 FQNEAQ. The CDR3 sequence is 13 residues long. V lost 5 bases and J 8 bases, leaving 14 bases between the germline ends. The CDR3 loop reads CASSHSERATQYF. Here the CDR3 DNA reads TGTGCCAGCAGCCACTCAGAGCGAGCTACGCAGTATTTT.

The chain recombines TRBV6-2 or TRBV6-3 with TRBJ2-2, with no clear D. Trimming removed 5 bases at V and 8 bases at J, with 9 bases between. Germline-derived CDR1 and CDR2 are MNHEY and SVGEGT. The length of the CDR3 is 12 residues. CDR3 region: CASSPWQGELFF. In nucleotides, the CDR3 is TGTGCCAGCAGTCCCTGGCAGGGGGAGCTGTTTTTT.

Of note for this clonotype: A much bigger clone sits one base away, suggesting this may be a read error. The chain employs TRBV7-2 and TRBJ2-5, with 7 bases fitting TRBD2. The CDR3 consists of 15 residues. J lost 11 bases, V lost 3 bases, and 15 bases had no gene match. In germline, CDR1 is SGHTA, CDR2 FQGNSA. CDR3 nucleotide sequence: TGTGCCAGCAGCTTGGGGGGGACTTCAAGGGATGAGCAGTACTTC. This encodes CASSLGGTSRDEQYF.

Note on this clonotype: A much larger clone is a single base away; this may be a read error. J is TRBJ2-5 and V is TRBV5-1; D is unclear. Trimming left V 1 base short and J 11 bases short, with 27 bases between. CDR1 is SGHRS and CDR2 is YFSETQ in the germline V gene. The CDR3 runs to 17 residues. CDR3 in DNA: TGCGCCAGCAGCTTGTGGGATACGGCATACGGGTCCAATGAGCAGTACTTC. Protein sequence: CASSLWDTAYGSNEQYF.

In this sample, this clonotype turned up a few times. DNA of the CDR3: TGTGCCAGCAACCCGGGACGGACGGCTTTTTTGGTGAACACTGAAGCTTTCTTT. Translated: CASNPGRTAFLVNTEAFF. The rearrangement uses TRBV7-9 and TRBJ1-1; perhaps TRBD1 as D (5 bases). The V gene's germline CDR1 is SEHNR and CDR2 FQNEAQ (reference sequence). Trimming stripped 7 bases from V and 0 bases from J, with 24 bases between. The CDR3 runs to 18 residues.

About this clonotype: A single base separates this from a much larger clone, so it may be a read error. The chain recombines TRBV5-1 with TRBJ2-1, with TRBD2 matching over 10 bases. This CDR3 spans 15 amino acids. The germline CDR1 and CDR2 sequences are SGHRS and YFSETQ. The ends lost 3 bases at V and 9 bases at J; junction bases unmatched: 9. In nucleotides, the CDR3 is TGCGCCAGCAGCTGGGCCAGCGGGGGGGCTAGTGAGCAGTTCTTC. Its translation is CASSWASGGASEQFF.

This clonotype showed up many times. This chain links TRBV7-2 with TRBJ2-1; D is unresolved. Germline V gene sequence: CDR1 SGHTA, CDR2 FQGNSA. This CDR3 has 11 residues. The V gene lost 3 bases and the J gene lost 6 bases, with 3 bases spanning the gap. The CDR3 protein is CASSFTNEQFF. The CDR3 coding sequence is TGTGCCAGCAGCTTCACCAATGAGCAGTTCTTC.

This clonotype was found a few times. This chain links TRBV3-1 with TRBJ1-1; TRBD1 is a possible D gene (5 bases). Germline values: CDR1 LGHDT, CDR2 YNNKEL (reference sequence). Trimming shortened V by 0 bases and J by 4 bases, and 15 bases separated the two germline ends. The CDR3 consists of 16 residues. The CDR3 sequence: CASSQEVGTGTTEAFF. In DNA, the CDR3 is TGTGCCAGCAGCCAAGAAGTCGGAACGGGGACCACTGAAGCTTTCTTT.

This clonotype occurred many times. The chain combines TRBV2 with TRBJ2-5; D is tentatively TRBD1 or TRBD2 (6 bases each). Germline loops: CDR1 SNHLY, CDR2 FYNNEI. Between the trimmed V and J ends, which lost 3 bases and 3 bases, there was a span of 14 bases. CDR3 length: 15 amino acids. The CDR3 coding sequence is TGTGCCAGCAGTGAGGGGGGCCCCGGGAAAGAGACCCAGTACTTC. Protein sequence: CASSEGGPGKETQYF.

Remarks on this clonotype: One end of the junction fails to match germline, which may point to a read error. V usage is TRBV5-1 and J usage is TRBJ2-2; possibly TRBD2 for D (5 bases). Germline V gives CDR1 SGHRS, CDR2 YFSETQ. The CDR3 has 13 residues. The chain's CDR3 is CASSPRKAGERFF. The CDR3 region has the DNA TGCGCCAGCAGCCCGAGGAAAGCCGGGGAGCGGTTTTTT.

The chain employs TRBV4-2 and TRBJ2-7; 10 positions agree with TRBD2. Unmatched junction bases numbered 5, after V lost 0 bases and J lost 3 bases. The CDR3 has 16 residues. From germline, CDR1 is LGHNA and CDR2 YNFKEQ. The CDR3 DNA is TGTGCCAGCAGCCAAGATCGGGCTAGCGGGAGCTACGAGCAGTACTTC. Translation: CASSQDRASGSYEQYF.

Comment on this clonotype: One base away lies a much larger clone, so this may be a sequencing read error. The chain joins TRBV5-4 to TRBJ2-1; 11 bases fit TRBD1. Near its end, the DNA agrees better with TRBJ2-7, so the J call may be wrong. Germline V lookup: CDR1 SGHNT, CDR2 YYREEE (reference sequence). The CDR3 loop spans 16 amino acids. Here the CDR3 DNA reads TGTGCCAGCAGCATTTCCGGGACAGGGGGTTACAATGAGCAGTACTTC. Residues: CASSISGTGGYNEQYF.